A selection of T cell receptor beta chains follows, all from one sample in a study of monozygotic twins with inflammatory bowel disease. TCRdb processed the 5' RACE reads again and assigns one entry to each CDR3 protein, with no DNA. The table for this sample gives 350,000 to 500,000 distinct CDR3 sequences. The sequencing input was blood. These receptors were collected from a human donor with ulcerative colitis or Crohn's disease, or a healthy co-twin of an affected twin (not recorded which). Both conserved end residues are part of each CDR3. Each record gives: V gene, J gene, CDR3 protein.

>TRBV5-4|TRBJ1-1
CASSSRQGALRATEAFF
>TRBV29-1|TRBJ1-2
CSVPDRGSYGYTF
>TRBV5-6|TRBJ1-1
CASSFYLKIGTLTNTEAFF
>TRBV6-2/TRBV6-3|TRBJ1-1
CASGISGTEAFF
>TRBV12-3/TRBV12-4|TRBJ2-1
CASIAGTSGYNEQFF
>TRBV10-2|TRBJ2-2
CASRAGVWTGELFF
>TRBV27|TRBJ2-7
CASSLSRGNLIYEQYF
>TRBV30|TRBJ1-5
CAWGGQGNQPQHF
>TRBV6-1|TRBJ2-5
CASSRTSGRPVETQYF
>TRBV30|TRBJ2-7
CAWSVGDYSYEQYF
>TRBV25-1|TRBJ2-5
CASSGIPGTQYF
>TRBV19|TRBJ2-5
CASSAQGALETQYF
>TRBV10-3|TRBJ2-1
CAISENTDSYNEQFF
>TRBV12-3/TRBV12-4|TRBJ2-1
CASILLAGDRPFF
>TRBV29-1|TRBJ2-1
CSVRPIGVGEQFF
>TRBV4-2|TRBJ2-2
CASSQAGLGESGELFF
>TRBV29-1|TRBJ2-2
CSVDNRGDTGELFF
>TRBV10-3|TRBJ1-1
CAIRPGVAAEAFF
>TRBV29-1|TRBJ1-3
CSVEDLNTIYF
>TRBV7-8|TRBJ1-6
CASSLDSPLHF
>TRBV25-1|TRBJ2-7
CASSEYGTGTYEQYF
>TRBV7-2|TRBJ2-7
CASSFPGTAYEQYF